This T cell receptor beta chain appears in the sequencing data of a study of blood T cells in healthy people across ages. Together with a sample-barcoded 5' primer, a J-beta primer mix was included in a second PCR lasting about 7 to 12 cycles. TCRdb re-analysed the 5' RACE reads in MiXCR, keeping a single row per CDR3 protein. Of under 1 million distinct CDR3 sequences in the sample, about 42% are singletons; the top ten hold about a fifth. About this clonotype itself: Its antigen is not known.

Points from the study as a whole: Roughly linear age-related decline in beta diversity appeared, significant by age approximately 43.

CDR1 is ENHRY and CDR2 is SYGVKD in the germline V gene. CDR3 length: 13 amino acids. V gave up 8 bases and J gave up 7 bases, with 17 bases separating them. The specimen sequenced was blood. V usage is TRBV10-3 and J usage is TRBJ1-2; a weak D match, TRBD1 (5 bases). This TCR derives from a man in his 60s in good health. The CDR3 sequence is CAILAGHQGGYTF. CDR3 bases: TGTGCCATCCTAGCGGGGCACCAGGGTGGCTACACCTTC.